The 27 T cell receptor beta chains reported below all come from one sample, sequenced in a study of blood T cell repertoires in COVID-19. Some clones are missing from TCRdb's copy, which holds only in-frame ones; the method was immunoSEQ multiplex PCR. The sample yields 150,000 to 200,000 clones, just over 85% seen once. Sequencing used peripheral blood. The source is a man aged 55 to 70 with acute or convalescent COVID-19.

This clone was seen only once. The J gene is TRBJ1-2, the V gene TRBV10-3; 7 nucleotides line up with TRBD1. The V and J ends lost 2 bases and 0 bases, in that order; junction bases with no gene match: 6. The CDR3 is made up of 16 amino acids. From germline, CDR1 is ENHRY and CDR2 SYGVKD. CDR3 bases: TGTGCCATCAGTGAGACCTACAGGGGCACTAACTATGGCTACACCTTC. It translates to CAISETYRGTNYGYTF.

Here the CDR3 DNA reads TGTGCCATCAGTGAGTCGCGGGGGGCGAGTTACAATGAGCAGTTCTTC. This translates into CAISESRGASYNEQFF. The V and J genes are TRBV10-3 and TRBJ2-1; 8 bases agree with TRBD2. This CDR3 region has 16 residues. V shed 0 bases and J 4 bases; nucleotides not matched to a gene: 5. From germline, CDR1 is ENHRY and CDR2 SYGVKD.

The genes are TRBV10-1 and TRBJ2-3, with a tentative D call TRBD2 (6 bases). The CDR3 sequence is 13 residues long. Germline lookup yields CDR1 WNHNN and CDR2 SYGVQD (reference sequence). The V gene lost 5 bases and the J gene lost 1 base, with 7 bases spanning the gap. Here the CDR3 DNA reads TGCGCCAGCAGTTTAGCGGGCACAGATACGCAGTATTTT. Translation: CASSLAGTDTQYF.

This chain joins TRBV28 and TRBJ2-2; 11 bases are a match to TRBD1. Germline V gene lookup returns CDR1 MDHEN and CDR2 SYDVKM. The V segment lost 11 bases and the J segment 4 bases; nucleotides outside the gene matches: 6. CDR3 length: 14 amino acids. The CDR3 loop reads CAVEDRGRTGELFF. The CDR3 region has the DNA TGTGCCGTCGAGGACAGGGGGCGCACCGGGGAGCTGTTTTTT.

The CDR3 region has the DNA TGCAGTGCTAGTTATGGATATAGGGCGGCGGGAGGGCAAGAGACCCAGTACTTC. Translated: CSASYGYRAAGGQETQYF. This chain connects TRBV20-1 to TRBJ2-5, with TRBD2 identical over 9 bases. J lost 2 bases, V lost 3 bases, and 16 bases had no gene match. This CDR3 region has 18 residues. Germline CDR1 and CDR2: DFQATT and SNEGSKA (reference sequence).

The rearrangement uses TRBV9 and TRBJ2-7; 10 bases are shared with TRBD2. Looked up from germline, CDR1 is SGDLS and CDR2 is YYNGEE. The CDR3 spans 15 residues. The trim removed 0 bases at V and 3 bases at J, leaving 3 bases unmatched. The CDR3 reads CASSVGLAGDYEQYF. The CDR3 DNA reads TGTGCCAGCAGCGTAGGCCTAGCGGGAGACTACGAGCAGTACTTC.

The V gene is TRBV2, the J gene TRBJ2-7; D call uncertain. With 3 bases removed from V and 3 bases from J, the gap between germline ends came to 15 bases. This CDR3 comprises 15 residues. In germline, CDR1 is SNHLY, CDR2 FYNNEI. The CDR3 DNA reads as TGTGCCAGCAGTGACGGCCATTCCCTAGACTACGAGCAGTACTTC. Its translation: CASSDGHSLDYEQYF.

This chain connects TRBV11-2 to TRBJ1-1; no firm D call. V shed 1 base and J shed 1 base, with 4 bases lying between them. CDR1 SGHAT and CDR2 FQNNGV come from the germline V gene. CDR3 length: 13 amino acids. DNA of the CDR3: TGTGCCAGCAGCTTAGGGCAGAACACTGAAGCTTTCTTT. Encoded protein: CASSLGQNTEAFF. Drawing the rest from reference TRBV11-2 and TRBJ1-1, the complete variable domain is EAGVAQSPRYKIIEKRQSVAFWCNPISGHATLYWYQQILGQGPKLLIQFQNNGVVDDSQLPKDRFSAERLKGVDSTLKIQPAKLEDSAVYLCASSLGQNTEAFFGQGTRLTVV.

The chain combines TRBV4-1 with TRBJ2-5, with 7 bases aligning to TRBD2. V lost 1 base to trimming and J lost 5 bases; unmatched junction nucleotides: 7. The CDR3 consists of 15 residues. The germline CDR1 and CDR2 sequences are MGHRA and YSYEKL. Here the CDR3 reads CASSQVPGAGETQYF. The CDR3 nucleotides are TGCGCCAGCAGCCAAGTTCCAGGAGCGGGGGAGACCCAGTACTTC.

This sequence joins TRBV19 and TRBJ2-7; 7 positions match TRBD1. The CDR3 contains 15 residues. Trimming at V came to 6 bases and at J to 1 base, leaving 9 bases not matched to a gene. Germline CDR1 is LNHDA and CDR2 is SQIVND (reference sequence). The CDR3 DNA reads TGTGCCAGTAGGGACCCGGGACAGCATTCCTACGAGCAGTACTTC. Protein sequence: CASRDPGQHSYEQYF.

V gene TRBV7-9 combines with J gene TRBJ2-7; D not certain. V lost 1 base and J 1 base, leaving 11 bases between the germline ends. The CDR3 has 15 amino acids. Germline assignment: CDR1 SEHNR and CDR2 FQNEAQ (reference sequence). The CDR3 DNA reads TGTGCCAGCAGCTTAGTTTACTTACCTTCCTACGAGCAGTACTTC. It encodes CASSLVYLPSYEQYF.

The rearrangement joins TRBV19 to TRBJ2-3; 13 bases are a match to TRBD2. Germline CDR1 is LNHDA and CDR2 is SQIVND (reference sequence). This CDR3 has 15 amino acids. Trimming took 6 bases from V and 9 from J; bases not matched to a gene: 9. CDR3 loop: CASRKGLAGLGTQYF. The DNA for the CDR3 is TGTGCCAGTAGGAAGGGACTAGCGGGATTAGGGACGCAGTATTTT. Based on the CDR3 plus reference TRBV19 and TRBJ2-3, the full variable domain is DGGITQSPKYLFRKEGQNVTLSCEQNLNHDAMYWYRQDPGQGLRLIYYSQIVNDFQKGDIAEGYSVSREKKESFPLTVTSAQKNPTAFYLCASRKGLAGLGTQYFGPGTRLTVL.

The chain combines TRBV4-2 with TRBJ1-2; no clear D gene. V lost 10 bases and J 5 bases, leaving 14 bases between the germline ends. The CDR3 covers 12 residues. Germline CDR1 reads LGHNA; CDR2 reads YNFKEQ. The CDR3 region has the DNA TGTGCCACCCTAGCCGGAATTTATGGCTACACCTTC. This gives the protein CATLAGIYGYTF.

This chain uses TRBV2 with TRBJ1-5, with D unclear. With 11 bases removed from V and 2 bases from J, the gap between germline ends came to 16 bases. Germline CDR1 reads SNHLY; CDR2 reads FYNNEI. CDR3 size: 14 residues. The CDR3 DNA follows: TGTGCCTGCGGAGCCGTCCTGCGCAATCAGCCCCAGCATTTT. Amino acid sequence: CACGAVLRNQPQHF. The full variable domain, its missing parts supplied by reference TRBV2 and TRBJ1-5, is EPEVTQTPSHQVTQMGQEVILRCVPISNHLYFYWYRQILGQKVEFLVSFYNNEISEKSEIFDDQFSVERPDGSNFTLKIRSTKLEDSAMYFCACGAVLRNQPQHFGDGTRLSIL.

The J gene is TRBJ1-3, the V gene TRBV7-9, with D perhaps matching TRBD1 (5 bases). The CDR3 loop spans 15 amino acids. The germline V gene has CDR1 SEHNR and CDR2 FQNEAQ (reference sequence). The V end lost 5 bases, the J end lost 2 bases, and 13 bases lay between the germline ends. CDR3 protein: CASSMRKGAGNTIYF. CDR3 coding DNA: TGTGCCAGCAGCATGCGAAAAGGGGCTGGAAACACCATATATTTT.

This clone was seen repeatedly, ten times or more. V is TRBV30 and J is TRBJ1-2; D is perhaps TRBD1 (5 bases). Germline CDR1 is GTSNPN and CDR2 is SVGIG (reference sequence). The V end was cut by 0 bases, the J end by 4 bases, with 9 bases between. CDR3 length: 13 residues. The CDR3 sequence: CAWSVQGVYGYTF. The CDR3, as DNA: TGTGCCTGGAGTGTACAAGGGGTCTATGGCTACACCTTC. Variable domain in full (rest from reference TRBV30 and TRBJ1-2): SQTIHQWPATLVQPVGSPLSLECTVEGTSNPNLYWYRQAAGRGLQLLFYSVGIGQISSEVPQNLSASRPQDRQFILSSKKLLLSDSGFYLCAWSVQGVYGYTFGSGTRLTVV.

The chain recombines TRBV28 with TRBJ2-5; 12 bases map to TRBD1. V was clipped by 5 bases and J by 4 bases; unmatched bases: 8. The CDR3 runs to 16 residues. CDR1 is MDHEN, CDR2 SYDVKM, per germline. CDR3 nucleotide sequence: TGTGCCAGCAGTAACTCGGGGACAGGGGGCATAGAGACCCAGTACTTC. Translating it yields CASSNSGTGGIETQYF.

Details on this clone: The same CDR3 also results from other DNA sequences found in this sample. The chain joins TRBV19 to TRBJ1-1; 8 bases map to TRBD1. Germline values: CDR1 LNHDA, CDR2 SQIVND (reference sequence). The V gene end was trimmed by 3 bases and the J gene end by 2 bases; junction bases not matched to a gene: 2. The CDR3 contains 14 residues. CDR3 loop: CASSIRGPNTEAFF. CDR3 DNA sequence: TGTGCCAGTAGTATCAGGGGGCCCAACACTGAAGCTTTCTTT. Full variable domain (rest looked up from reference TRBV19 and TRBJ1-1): DGGITQSPKYLFRKEGQNVTLSCEQNLNHDAMYWYRQDPGQGLRLIYYSQIVNDFQKGDIAEGYSVSREKKESFPLTVTSAQKNPTAFYLCASSIRGPNTEAFFGQGTRLTVV.

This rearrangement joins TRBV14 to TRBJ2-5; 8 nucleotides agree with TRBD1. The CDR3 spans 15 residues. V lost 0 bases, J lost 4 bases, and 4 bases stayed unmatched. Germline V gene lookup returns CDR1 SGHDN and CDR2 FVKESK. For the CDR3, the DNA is TGTGCCAGCAGCCAAGATCAGGGGGCCTTAGAGACCCAGTACTTC. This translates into CASSQDQGALETQYF.

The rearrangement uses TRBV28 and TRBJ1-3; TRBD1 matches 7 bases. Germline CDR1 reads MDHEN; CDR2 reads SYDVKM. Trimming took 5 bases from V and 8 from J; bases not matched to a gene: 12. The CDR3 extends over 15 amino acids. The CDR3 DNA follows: TGTGCCAGCAGTCCCCCGGGACAGAGATACTACACCATATATTTT. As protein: CASSPPGQRYYTIYF.

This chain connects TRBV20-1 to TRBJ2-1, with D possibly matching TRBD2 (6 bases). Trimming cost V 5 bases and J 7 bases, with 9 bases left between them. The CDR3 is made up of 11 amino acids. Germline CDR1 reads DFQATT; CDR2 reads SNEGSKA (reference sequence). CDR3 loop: CSAFGGNEQFF. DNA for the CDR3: TGCAGTGCTTTTGGGGGGAATGAGCAGTTCTTC.

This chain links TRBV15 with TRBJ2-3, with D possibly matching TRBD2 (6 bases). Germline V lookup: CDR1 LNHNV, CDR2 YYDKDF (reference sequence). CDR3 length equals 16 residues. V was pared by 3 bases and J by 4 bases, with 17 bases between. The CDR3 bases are TGTGCCACCAGCAGGGGAGGCGGCCAGCTCGCAGATACGCAGTATTTT. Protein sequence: CATSRGGGQLADTQYF.

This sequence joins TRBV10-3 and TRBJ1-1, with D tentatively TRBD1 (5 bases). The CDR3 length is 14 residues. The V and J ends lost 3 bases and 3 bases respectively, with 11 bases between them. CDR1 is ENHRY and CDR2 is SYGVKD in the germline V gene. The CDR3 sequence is CAISDAGGDTEAFF. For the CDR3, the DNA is TGTGCCATCAGTGACGCTGGGGGGGACACTGAAGCTTTCTTT.

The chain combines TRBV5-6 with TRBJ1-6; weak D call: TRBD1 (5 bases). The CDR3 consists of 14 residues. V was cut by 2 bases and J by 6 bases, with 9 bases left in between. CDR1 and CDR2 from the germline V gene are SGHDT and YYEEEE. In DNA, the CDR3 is TGTGCCAGCAGCTTTTGGAGGGGTAATTCACCCCTCCACTTT. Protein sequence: CASSFWRGNSPLHF.

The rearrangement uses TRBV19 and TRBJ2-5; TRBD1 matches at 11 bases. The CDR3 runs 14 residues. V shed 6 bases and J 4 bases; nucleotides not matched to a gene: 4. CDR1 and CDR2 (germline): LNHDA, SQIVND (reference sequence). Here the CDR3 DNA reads TGTGCCAGTAGGTCGGGACAGGGGGGAGAGACCCAGTACTTC. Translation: CASRSGQGGETQYF.

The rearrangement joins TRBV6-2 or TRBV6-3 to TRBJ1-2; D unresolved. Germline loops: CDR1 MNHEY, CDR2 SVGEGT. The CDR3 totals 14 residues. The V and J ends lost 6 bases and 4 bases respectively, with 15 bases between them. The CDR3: CASSPRTRGYGYTF. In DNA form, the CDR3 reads TGTGCCAGCAGCCCTCGGACCCGGGGCTATGGCTACACCTTC.

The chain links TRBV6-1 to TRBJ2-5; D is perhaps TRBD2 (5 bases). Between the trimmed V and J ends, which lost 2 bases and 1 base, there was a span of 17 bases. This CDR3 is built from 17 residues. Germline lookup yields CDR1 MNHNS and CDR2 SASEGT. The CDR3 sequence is CASSETPRTSFQETQYF. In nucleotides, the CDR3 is TGTGCCAGCAGTGAAACCCCCCGTACTAGTTTCCAAGAGACCCAGTACTTC.